Sequencing of this T cell receptor beta chain was carried out in a study of blood T cell repertoires in COVID-19. Study-level information: T cells, B-cell-depleted T cells, or PBMCs supplied cDNA or gDNA.

Clones were read by immunoSEQ multiplex PCR, and TCRdb kept only the in-frame ones, dropping some. This table has around 7,500 clones, around 79% appearing once. This CDR3 region has 19 residues. CDR1 is KGHSH and CDR2 is LQKENI in the germline V gene. V lost 2 bases, J lost 0 bases, and 11 bases stayed unmatched. The sample taken for sequencing was peripheral blood. The V gene is TRBV18, the J gene TRBJ1-5; 9 positions agree with TRBD1. This sequence was found in a human donor in a cohort sampled during active COVID-19. The CDR3 sequence: CASSPIGGTGTYSNQPQHF. In DNA form, the CDR3 reads TGTGCCAGCTCACCAATCGGCGGGACAGGGACGTATAGCAATCAGCCCCAGCATTTT.